Following are 26 T cell receptor beta chains from one sample sequenced in a study of metastatic and nonmetastatic thyroid tumors. TCRdb re-called clones from the PCR reads using MiXCR. The sample lists about 21,000 clones; around 16% were seen once. Thyroid surgery was preceded by no treatment in any patient. Sequencing used blood. The origin of the receptors is a male donor with papillary thyroid cancer or a benign thyroid nodule (not recorded which). Some clones in this sample may be carry-over from other donors' samples.

This clone showed up many times. V gene TRBV7-3 combines with J gene TRBJ1-1; unclear D gene. Germline CDR1 reads SGHTA; CDR2 reads FQGTGA. V lost 5 bases to trimming and J lost 2 bases, with 3 bases between them. The CDR3 sequence is 11 residues long. As DNA, the CDR3 is TGTGCCAGCAGCGATAACACTGAAGCTTTCTTT. It translates to CASSDNTEAFF. The full variable domain, with the rest looked up from reference TRBV7-3 and TRBJ1-1, is GAGVSQTPSNKVTEKGKYVELRCDPISGHTALYWYRQSLGQGPEFLIYFQGTGAADDSGLPNDRFFAVRPEGSVSTLKIQRTERGDSAVYLCASSDNTEAFFGQGTRLTVV.

This clone occurred many times. This chain uses TRBV7-9 with TRBJ2-7; 15 bases are a match to TRBD2. Losses at the gene ends were 5 bases for V and 6 bases for J; bases not matched to a gene: 2. Germline CDR1 reads SEHNR; CDR2 reads FQNEAQ (reference sequence). The CDR3 extends over 14 amino acids. The CDR3 nucleotides read TGTGCCAGCAGCATGGGACTAGCGGGAGGCGAGCAGTACTTC. Protein sequence: CASSMGLAGGEQYF.

The V and J genes are TRBV30 and TRBJ2-7; D call uncertain. Germline V gene data show CDR1 as GTSNPN and CDR2 as SVGIG (reference sequence). V gave up 5 bases and J gave up 0 bases, with 5 bases separating them. The CDR3 extends over 11 amino acids. The CDR3 sequence is CAWDNSYEQYF. The CDR3 nucleotides are TGTGCCTGGGACAACTCCTACGAGCAGTACTTC. Complete variable domain (other parts from reference TRBV30 and TRBJ2-7): SQTIHQWPATLVQPVGSPLSLECTVEGTSNPNLYWYRQAAGRGLQLLFYSVGIGQISSEVPQNLSASRPQDRQFILSSKKLLLSDSGFYLCAWDNSYEQYFGPGTRLTVT.

This clone was counted at least ten times. V usage is TRBV11-2 and J usage is TRBJ2-1; D not certain. V lost 1 base and J 3 bases, leaving 10 bases between the germline ends. The CDR3 contains 15 residues. Germline values: CDR1 SGHAT, CDR2 FQNNGV. The CDR3 here is CASSLGSGGYNEQFF. The DNA for the CDR3 is TGTGCCAGCAGCTTAGGTTCCGGCGGCTACAATGAGCAGTTCTTC. Variable domain in full (rest from reference TRBV11-2 and TRBJ2-1): EAGVAQSPRYKIIEKRQSVAFWCNPISGHATLYWYQQILGQGPKLLIQFQNNGVVDDSQLPKDRFSAERLKGVDSTLKIQPAKLEDSAVYLCASSLGSGGYNEQFFGPGTRLTVL.

The sample holds many counts of this clone. V is TRBV7-3 and J is TRBJ2-7; TRBD1 is a possible D gene (7 bases). V was pared by 5 bases and J by 2 bases, with 13 bases between. The V gene's germline CDR1 is SGHTA and CDR2 FQGTGA. The CDR3 consists of 14 residues. CDR3 loop: CASSPGGSPYEQYF. The CDR3 bases are TGTGCCAGCAGCCCAGGGGGGAGCCCCTACGAGCAGTACTTC.

The V and J genes are TRBV20-1 and TRBJ2-2; D gene unclear. The germline CDR1 and CDR2 sequences are DFQATT and SNEGSKA (reference sequence). The CDR3 runs 12 residues. Trimming stripped 3 bases from V and 7 bases from J, with 9 bases between. Here the CDR3 DNA reads TGCAGTGCTAGTGGGTATTTCGGGGAGCTGTTTTTT. Amino acid sequence: CSASGYFGELFF.

This clone was counted many times. This chain connects TRBV11-2 to TRBJ1-1; 9 positions match TRBD1. Trimming cost V 5 bases and J 4 bases; bases outside gene matches: 5. Germline CDR1 and CDR2: SGHAT and FQNNGV. This CDR3 region has 14 residues. The CDR3: CASSNTTGGTEAFF. CDR3 bases: TGTGCCAGCAGCAACACGACAGGGGGCACTGAAGCTTTCTTT.

This clone was seen at least ten times. This chain links TRBV18 with TRBJ1-3; 10 nucleotides match TRBD1. CDR1 and CDR2 from the germline V gene are KGHSH and LQKENI. This CDR3 has 15 amino acids. The trim removed 4 bases at V and 4 bases at J, leaving 4 bases unmatched. CDR3 nucleotide sequence: TGTGCCAGCTCACAGACAGGGGGCGCCGGAAACACCATATATTTT. Its protein is CASSQTGGAGNTIYF.

This clone is labeled medium-sized. The V gene is TRBV30, the J gene TRBJ2-1, with D possibly matching TRBD2 (6 bases). Germline lookup yields CDR1 GTSNPN and CDR2 SVGIG (reference sequence). The germline V and J ends were trimmed by 4 bases and 9 bases, with 16 bases remaining between them. The CDR3 runs 13 residues. The chain's CDR3 is CAWTPLISGEQFF. The CDR3 nucleotides read TGTGCCTGGACCCCGCTCATTAGCGGTGAGCAGTTCTTC.

This clone was detected many times. V and J are TRBV5-4 and TRBJ1-5, with TRBD1 matching over 11 bases. The CDR3 consists of 19 residues. CDR1 is SGHNT, CDR2 YYREEE, per germline (reference sequence). V lost 0 bases, J lost 5 bases, and 13 bases stayed unmatched. DNA of the CDR3: TGTGCCAGCAGCTTGGGAGGTAGGACAGGGGGCGTCGGGGATCAGCCCCAGCATTTT. Translation: CASSLGGRTGGVGDQPQHF.

A few counts support this clone. The rearrangement links TRBV5-4 to TRBJ2-3; D possibly corresponds to TRBD2 (6 bases). Germline CDR1 is SGHNT and CDR2 is YYREEE (reference sequence). With 1 base removed from V and 2 bases from J, the gap between germline ends came to 11 bases. The CDR3 is made up of 15 amino acids. Here the CDR3 reads CASSLPGTYTDTQYF. Written as DNA, the CDR3 is TGTGCCAGCAGCTTGCCGGGGACTTACACAGATACGCAGTATTTT.

This clone was counted at least ten times. V usage is TRBV15 and J usage is TRBJ2-4; tentatively, D is TRBD1 (6 bases). There are 15 residues in the CDR3. The germline CDR1 and CDR2 sequences are LNHNV and YYDKDF (reference sequence). The ends were cut back, 5 bases at V and 5 bases at J, with 16 bases in the middle. CDR3 amino acids: CATSGDPDRQNIQYF. The CDR3 region has the DNA TGTGCCACCAGCGGCGACCCCGACAGGCAAAACATTCAGTACTTC.

This clone came up many times. The same CDR3 arises from other DNA sequences in this sample as well. The rearrangement uses TRBV12-3 or TRBV12-4 and TRBJ2-3; possibly TRBD1 or TRBD2 for D (5 bases each). There are 16 residues in the CDR3. Trimming took off 0 bases at V and 0 bases at J, with 10 bases between the two ends. CDR3 region: CASSLAGTRSTDTQYF. As DNA, the CDR3 is TGTGCCAGCAGTTTAGCGGGGACCAGAAGCACAGATACGCAGTATTTT.

The chain is built from TRBV24-1 and TRBJ2-5, with 8 bases aligning to TRBD2. The V and J ends lost 2 bases and 4 bases, in that order; junction bases with no gene match: 8. The length of the CDR3 is 16 residues. Germline CDR1 KGHDR, CDR2 SFDVKD. CDR3 nucleotide sequence: TGTGCCACCAGTGATTCAGCGGGAGTAGGCCCAGAGACCCAGTACTTC. Protein: CATSDSAGVGPETQYF.

This clone is medium-sized (0.01 to 0.1%) in the sample. V and J are TRBV12-3 or TRBV12-4 and TRBJ1-6, with D hard to call. The CDR3 extends over 13 amino acids. With 2 bases removed from V and 11 bases from J, the gap between germline ends came to 10 bases. CDR3 in amino acids: CASSLNRLTPLHF. CDR3 nucleotides: TGTGCCAGCAGTTTAAACCGCTTGACACCCCTCCACTTT.

This clone was observed at least ten times. The V gene is TRBV5-4, the J gene TRBJ1-1; D might be TRBD1 (6 bases). CDR3 length: 15 residues. Trimming removed 1 base at V and 5 bases at J, with 15 bases between. CDR1 SGHNT and CDR2 YYREEE come from the germline V gene (reference sequence). For the CDR3, the DNA is TGTGCCAGCAGCTTGAAACAGGGCGGGACGACTGAAGCTTTCTTT. Its protein product is CASSLKQGGTTEAFF. The full variable domain, in which reference TRBV5-4 and TRBJ1-1 provide the parts outside the CDR3, is ETGVTQSPTHLIKTRGQQVTLRCSSQSGHNTVSWYQQALGQGPQFIFQYYREEENGRGNFPPRFSGLQFPNYSSELNVNALELDDSALYLCASSLKQGGTTEAFFGQGTRLTVV.

This clone came up many times. The chain uses TRBV5-1 and TRBJ2-2, with 7 bases that match TRBD1. Per germline, CDR1 SGHRS and CDR2 YFSETQ. Trimming removed 4 bases from V and 1 base from J; junction bases left unmatched: 4. This CDR3 has 15 residues. The chain's CDR3 is CASSTTGVNTGELFF. DNA of the CDR3: TGCGCCAGCAGCACCACAGGGGTGAACACCGGGGAGCTGTTTTTT.

The chain combines TRBV20-1 with TRBJ1-2, with TRBD1 matching over 9 bases. Germline V CDR1 and CDR2: DFQATT, SNEGSKA (reference sequence). CDR3 length: 14 amino acids. V shed 3 bases and J 4 bases; nucleotides not matched to a gene: 6. CDR3 in amino acids: CSARSGTGTYGYTF. CDR3 nucleotide sequence: TGCAGTGCTAGGAGTGGGACAGGGACCTATGGCTACACCTTC.

This clone was picked up many times. Here the CDR3 DNA reads TGCGCCAGCAGCCCCCCGGCACCCCAAACGGCGAGAAATACGCAGTATTTT. Its protein product is CASSPPAPQTARNTQYF. The chain recombines TRBV4-1 with TRBJ2-3; D remains unclear. Trimming stripped 4 bases from V and 7 bases from J, with 24 bases between. CDR1 and CDR2 from the germline V gene are MGHRA and YSYEKL. There are 17 residues in the CDR3.

The chain links TRBV30 to TRBJ1-5; no firm D call. The CDR3 runs 15 residues. Trimming stripped 0 bases from V and 2 bases from J, with 11 bases between. Germline V gene lookup returns CDR1 GTSNPN and CDR2 SVGIG (reference sequence). The CDR3 nucleotides are TGTGCCTGGAGTGTAGACTTTGGGGGCAATCAGCCCCAGCATTTT. It encodes CAWSVDFGGNQPQHF.

V and J are TRBV30 and TRBJ1-6, with a tentative D call TRBD1 (6 bases). The CDR3 is made up of 14 amino acids. The V end lost 0 bases, the J end lost 10 bases, and 13 bases lay between the germline ends. Germline V lookup: CDR1 GTSNPN, CDR2 SVGIG (reference sequence). The chain's CDR3 is CAWSVGGPRSPLHF. The DNA for the CDR3 is TGTGCCTGGAGTGTTGGGGGGCCTCGATCACCCCTCCACTTT.

This clone was seen many times. A read error may produce the germline difference seen at one junction end. The chain couples TRBV18 to TRBJ1-6, with 9 bases matching TRBD1. This CDR3 region has 15 residues. CDR1 and CDR2 (germline): KGHSH, LQKENI. CDR3 in DNA: TGTGCCAGCTCTCCACAGGGGGCAAGGAATTCACCCCTCCACTTT. Protein: CASSPQGARNSPLHF.

The chain carries TRBV28 and TRBJ2-7; D call uncertain. CDR3 size: 13 residues. From germline, CDR1 is MDHEN and CDR2 SYDVKM. The CDR3 loop is CWCMADLSYEQYF. CDR3 bases: TGTTGGTGTATGGCAGACTTATCCTACGAGCAGTACTTC.

The rearrangement joins TRBV30 to TRBJ2-7; TRBD1 is a possible D gene (6 bases). CDR1 GTSNPN and CDR2 SVGIG come from the germline V gene (reference sequence). This CDR3 has 12 amino acids. V lost 4 bases, J lost 3 bases, and 10 bases lay in between. The CDR3: CAWTRGGYEQYF. Written as DNA, the CDR3 is TGTGCCTGGACACGAGGGGGCTACGAGCAGTACTTC.

This clone was seen many times. The chain is built from TRBV20-1 and TRBJ1-5, with TRBD1 matching over 8 bases. The CDR3 is 14 residues long. Germline trimming cut 6 bases from V and 1 base from J; bases unmatched to any gene: 5. Germline values: CDR1 DFQATT, CDR2 SNEGSKA (reference sequence). CDR3 sequence (DNA): TGCAGTGCCCCGCAGGGGGCGAGCAATCAGCCCCAGCATTTT. The encoded protein is CSAPQGASNQPQHF.

In its sample, this clone was seen many times. This chain uses TRBV20-1 with TRBJ2-5, with 8 bases identical to TRBD2. With V trimmed by 3 bases and J by 7 bases, 13 bases remained unmatched. This CDR3 is built from 15 residues. CDR1 and CDR2 (germline): DFQATT, SNEGSKA (reference sequence). CDR3 in amino acids: CSASHFERGPATQYF. The CDR3 coding sequence is TGCAGTGCTAGCCATTTCGAGCGGGGGCCGGCGACCCAGTACTTC.